Described below is a single TCR beta chain sequence and its context. The antigen remains unidentified. Patients who had autoimmune disease history or got systemic immunosuppression were left out. Trimming cost V 0 bases and J 7 bases, with 16 bases left between them. This CDR3 has 16 residues. The data derive from a study of OX40 agonist ivuxolimab in advanced cancers. Study as a whole: Ivuxolimab, which is an agonistic anti-OX40 (CD134) antibody, was administered to the patients. Three individuals attained partial responses, comprising one hepatocellular carcinoma case and two cutaneous melanoma cases.

Method: immunoSEQ multiplex PCR; TCRdb's copy keeps in-frame clones and lacks some. The repertoire holds 6,500 to 8,000 clones, with about 94% as singletons. Study outcomes and limitations: Expanded clones were, on average, more numerous in CD8+ T cells than in CD4+.

The chain has TRBV23-1 and TRBJ1-5; no clear D gene. TRBV23-1 belongs to the ORF category, with a function that is uncertain. The origin of this receptor is an adult with an advanced solid tumor such as melanoma, head and neck, liver or kidney cancer. The sample here was CD4+ or CD8+ T cells sorted from blood, taken in a trial of the OX40 agonist ivuxolimab. The CDR3 coding sequence is TGCGCCAGCAGTCAATCTACAGCCAAGTTTGAACAGCCCCAGCATTTT. Protein product: CASSQSTAKFEQPQHF.